This T cell receptor (beta chain) was profiled in a study of human T cells and chemical hapten exposure. Study summary: Donors were sensitized with 2% DPC on the upper inner arm.

This CDR3 spans 13 amino acids. Trimming took off 3 bases at V and 3 bases at J, with 7 bases between the two ends. The V gene's germline CDR1 is LGHNT and CDR2 FRNRAP. Original data processing: Samples held a median of 95,638 TCRs, range about 20,000–690,600. TCRdb itself ran the RACE reads through MiXCR, one entry per CDR3 protein. The V and J calls and clone size are TCRdb's, not the authors'. The sample contains 210,000 or so distinct CDR3 sequences, under 30% of which appear only once. Noted time point: patch test 3, about 24 weeks after DPC sensitization. Treatment reported: therapeutic diphenylcyclopropenone sensitization with weekly scalp DPC. Blood collection happened ahead of applying each patch test.

The chain is built from TRBV12-5 and TRBJ2-3; TRBD1 might be the D (6 bases). The receptor's source is a woman between 35 and 50 years old with alopecia areata. Some clones in this sample may be carry-over from other donors' samples. The starting material was whole blood, obtained in connection with sensitization to the hapten diphenylcyclopropenone (DPC). CDR3 residues: CASGLGQTDTQYF. In DNA form, the CDR3 reads TGTGCTAGTGGTTTAGGACAGACAGATACGCAGTATTTT.